This T cell receptor beta chain was profiled in a study of blood T cell repertoires in COVID-19. Across the study: The origin of the acute and convalescent COVID-19 samples was the United States, Italy and Spain. In each case, the material was cDNA or gDNA derived from T cells, B-cell-depleted T cells, or PBMCs.

Original processing notes: Estimated nucleated cell counts came from reference gene primer amplification. TCRdb's copy holds only in-frame clones and misses some; the assay was immunoSEQ multiplex PCR. V, J and clone size are taken as reported in that table, and D and trimming were inferred from the DNA itself. The sample consists of approximately 300,000 clones, 80% to 90% of them appearing once. Per the germline V gene, CDR1 is SNHLY and CDR2 is FYNNEI. This CDR3 is built from 15 residues. Unmatched junction bases numbered 7, after V lost 4 bases and J lost 4 bases. One Seattle source followed patients from active infection through their disease course.

This chain uses TRBV2 with TRBJ2-1; the match to TRBD1 covers 7 bases. The sequence came from a woman aged 50 to 65 with COVID-19, enrolled during active disease. The sample was peripheral blood. This CDR3 is CASSGRPGGYNEQFF. The CDR3 DNA is TGTGCCAGCAGTGGGAGGCCAGGGGGATACAATGAGCAGTTCTTC.